This TCR beta chain comes out of a study of T cells expressing NK-cell markers. Following a re-call of the 5' RACE reads, TCRdb has one entry per CDR3 protein and lacks DNA. The sample table sets out a few hundred thousand distinct CDR3 sequences. This clonotype originated in a man younger than 30 in good health. The sample consisted of blood T cells: a sorted CD56 or NKG2C T cell subset, CD4+ or CD8+ T cells, or bulk PBMC T cells (not recorded which).

CDR3 protein: CASSLAPGRPFNYGYTF. The chain is built from TRBV7-8 and TRBJ1-2; TCRdb returns TRBD1, unconfirmable since there is no DNA. The CDR3 length is 17 residues. Germline V gene data show CDR1 as SGHVS and CDR2 as FQNEAQ.